The entry that follows covers one TCR beta chain sequence. Which antigen it targets is not known. No base qualities exist here, and no much larger clone lies one base off it. TCRbeta CDR3 regions were amplified from genomic DNA using the immunoSEQ Assay, a bias-controlled multiplex PCR. The study's processing was this. The number of nucleated cells in each sample was estimated by amplification of reference gene primers within the assay. To quantify the absolute abundance of each unique TCRbeta CDR3 rearrangement, sequence reads were collapsed and filtered. For each sample, productive Simpson clonality was calculated as the square root of Simpson's diversity index over productive rearrangements. Entries here come from immuneACCESS through TCRdb and include only in-frame sequences with V and J called. Some clones fail to appear in such tables; in the studies checked, an unresolved V gene covers under half of the shortfall, and the cause of the remainder is unknown. From that table come the V and J calls and clone size; the DNA was used to work out D and trimming. This sample gives 25,000 to 30,000 clones in total; about 80% of them show up just once. 30% to 45% of the sample comes from the top ten.

This specimen belongs to a study of blood T cell repertoires in COVID-19 (dated by TCRdb to the early 2020s). For the wider study: Samples from collaborators originated in the United States, Italy and Spain and spanned both the acute and convalescent phases of COVID-19. The prospective study material was composed of cDNA or gDNA derived from T cells, B-cell-depleted T cells, or PBMCs. The repertoires were made available in a free public database intended to serve as a resource for research on the immune response to SARS-CoV-2. Sample metadata almost always included a de-identified subject ID, COVID-19 status, age in years and sex. Deeply sampled blood TCRbeta repertoires from subjects exposed to, actively infected with, or recovered from COVID-19 were included in the dataset. The samples were drawn from the first 160 participants of the ongoing ImmuneRACE study and from 1,254 subjects provided by 6 global collaborators. Where available, HLA class I and class II types were taken from metadata supplied by the sample provider and were not determined by assay-based typing.

The CDR3, from cysteine to phenylalanine, totals 13 residues. Just CDR3 DNA is preserved here, 39 bases in frame from base 1. The junction carries 13 bases between V and J, which are trimmed by 0 bases and 12 bases respectively. CDR1 and CDR2 are drawn from the germline V gene: SGHTS, YDEGEE. Overall study results and their limits: How much clinical and demographic metadata was included differed by source and by participant, and the metadata was provided uncurated.

The collaborating institutions used their own protocols to collect whole blood in K2EDTA tubes. For TCRbeta analysis, collaborators shipped samples in one of three forms: frozen whole blood, isolated PBMCs, or DNA extracted from either of those sample types. Rearrangement joined TRBV5-8 to TRBJ2-1; the D gene cannot be named for sure. The sequenced sample consisted of peripheral blood. This sequence was found in a man in his 70s with acute or convalescent COVID-19. The CDR3 protein sequence reads: CASSLDLGVGQFF. At the DNA level, the sequence is TGTGCCAGCAGCTTGGATCTCGGAGTCGGGCAGTTCTTC.